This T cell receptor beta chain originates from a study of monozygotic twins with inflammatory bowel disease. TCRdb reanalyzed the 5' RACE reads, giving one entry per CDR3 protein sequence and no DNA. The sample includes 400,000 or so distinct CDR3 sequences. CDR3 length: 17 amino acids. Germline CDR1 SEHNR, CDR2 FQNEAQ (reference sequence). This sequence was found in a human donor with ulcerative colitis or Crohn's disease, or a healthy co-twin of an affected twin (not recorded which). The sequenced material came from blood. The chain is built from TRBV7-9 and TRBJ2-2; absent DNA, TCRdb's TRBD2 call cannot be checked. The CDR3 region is CASSGSGIQKVTGELFF.